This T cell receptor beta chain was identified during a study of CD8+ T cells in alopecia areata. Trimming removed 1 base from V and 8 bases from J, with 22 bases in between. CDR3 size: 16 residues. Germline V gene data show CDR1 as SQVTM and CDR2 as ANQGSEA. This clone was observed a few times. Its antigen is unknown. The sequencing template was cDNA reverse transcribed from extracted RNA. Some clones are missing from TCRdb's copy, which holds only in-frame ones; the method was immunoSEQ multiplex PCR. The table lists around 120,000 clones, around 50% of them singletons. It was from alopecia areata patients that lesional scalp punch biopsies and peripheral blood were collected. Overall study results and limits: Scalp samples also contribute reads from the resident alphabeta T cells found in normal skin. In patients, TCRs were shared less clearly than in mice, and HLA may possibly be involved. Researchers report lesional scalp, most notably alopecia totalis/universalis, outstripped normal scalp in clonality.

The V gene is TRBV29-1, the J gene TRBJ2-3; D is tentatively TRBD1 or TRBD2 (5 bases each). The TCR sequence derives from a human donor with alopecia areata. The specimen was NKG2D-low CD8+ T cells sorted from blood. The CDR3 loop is CSVEAATADKGTTQYF. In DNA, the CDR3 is TGCAGCGTTGAAGCGGCCACCGCAGATAAGGGGACTACGCAGTATTTT.